This note documents a single TCR beta chain sequence. No antigen is known for it. The entry originates in a study of shared clonotypes between healthy human individuals. In the study's own analysis: ImmunoSEQ sequences covered only the junction and lacked quality scores; filtering therefore differed. Some clones are missing from TCRdb's copy, which holds only in-frame ones; the method was immunoSEQ multiplex PCR. D and trimming come from the DNA, and the V and J calls and clone size come from that table. The table includes approximately 1,000,000 clones, more than 75% detected once. J lost 4 bases, V lost 6 bases, and 16 bases had no gene match. Germline V gives CDR1 MDHEN, CDR2 SYDVKM. CDR3 size: 18 residues. Regarding the study as a whole: Sorted-subset sequencing was shown by rarefaction to be incomplete despite large depth.

The sequence came from a man between 18 and 29 years old in good health. Some clones in this sample may be carry-over from other donors' samples. The chain is built from TRBV28 and TRBJ2-2; 8 bases match TRBD2. The sequenced sample was memory CD4+ T cells from PBMCs. Regarding subset: CD45RA-negative fraction. The CDR3 region has the DNA TGTGCCAGCAGCCCGGGGGGAGGTAGCGGGGCGGCCACCGGGGAGCTGTTTTTT. Protein sequence: CASSPGGGSGAATGELFF.